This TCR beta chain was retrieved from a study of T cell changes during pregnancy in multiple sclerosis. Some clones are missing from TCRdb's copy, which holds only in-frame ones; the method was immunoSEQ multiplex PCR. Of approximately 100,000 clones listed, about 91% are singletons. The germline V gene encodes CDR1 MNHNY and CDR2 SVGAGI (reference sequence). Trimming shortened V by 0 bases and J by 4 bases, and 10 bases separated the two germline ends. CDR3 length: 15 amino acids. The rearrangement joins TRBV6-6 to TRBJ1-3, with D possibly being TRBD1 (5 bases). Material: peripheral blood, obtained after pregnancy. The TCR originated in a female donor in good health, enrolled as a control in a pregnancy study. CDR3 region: CASSYSGEGGNTIYF. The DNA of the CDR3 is TGTGCCAGCAGTTACTCAGGGGAGGGAGGAAACACCATATATTTT.